This T cell receptor (beta chain) is from a study of T-cell reconstitution after alpha-beta-depleted transplantation in children (dated by TCRdb to 2016 to 2017). With regard to the full study: The study quantitatively tracked T-cell immune reconstitution after TCRalphabeta/CD19-depleted allogeneic hematopoietic cell transplantation in children using TCR repertoire profiling. Broader findings and caveats from the paper: The high TCRbeta diversity at day 60 in some patients was ascribed to recipient T cells and intrathymic progenitors that had survived conditioning. The frequencies of hyperexpanded clones fell over the following months, and after one year, T-cell counts and TCRbeta diversity were mostly attributed to newly produced T cells. The apparently early alphabetaT-cell count recovery about two months after transplant was reportedly dependent on only several hundred rapidly expanded clones derived from non-depleted graft cells.

This clonotype has at least ten counts. What antigen it recognizes has not been identified. No base quality information exists; no much larger clone differs at one position. This sample's treatment or condition label indicates: allogeneic hematopoietic cell transplantation with graft depleted of TCRalphabeta T cells and CD19 B cells. The children who served as transplant recipients had been given grafts of TCRalphabeta/CD19-depleted allogeneic hematopoietic cells. Receptor libraries were prepared by PCR. The sequencer was an Illumina HiSeq 2500. Molecular barcoding was employed in the preparation of TCR libraries, with unique molecular identifiers being used to normalize TCRbeta repertoire quantification. In-frame beta chains were kept once TCRdb had trimmed the public reads at Q25 with fastp and called clones with MiXCR. Each CDR3 protein appears once, grouped with its most common genes and DNA. The sample table shows around 300,000 distinct CDR3 sequences, and roughly 11% are seen once. The biggest ten clones account for roughly a quarter of the sample.

Reading from cysteine to phenylalanine, the CDR3 counts 13 amino acids. Only the CDR3 portion is preserved as DNA: 39 bases, with reading frame beginning at the first base. V gives up 7 bases and J gives up 1 base, and the segment between their germline ends measures 9 bases. CDR1 MNHNS and CDR2 SASEGT were looked up in the germline V gene. This TCR was recovered from a male patient between 2 and 15 years old who had a stem cell transplant for chronic granulomatous disease, so the T cells may come from the graft donor. The sequence links TRBV6-1 to TRBJ2-3; TRBD2 is possibly the D segment (6 matching bases). This sample comprised peripheral blood, obtained 180 days after TCRalphabeta/CD19-depleted stem cell transplant. The CDR3 reads CASTVAGTDTQYF. The DNA is as follows: TGTGCCAGCACGGTAGCGGGCACAGATACGCAGTATTTT.